The entry below gives a single T cell receptor beta chain sequence along with its context. Which antigen it targets is not known. Base qualities are not provided; no much larger clone lies one nucleotide away. This record belongs to a study of blood T cell repertoires in COVID-19 (dated by TCRdb to about 2020). About the full investigation: The collaborator samples originated in the United States, Italy and Spain and spanned the acute and convalescent phases of COVID-19. The material from the prospective study consisted of cDNA or gDNA derived from T cells, B-cell-depleted T cells, or PBMCs. Subjects who had been exposed to COVID-19, were actively infected with it, or had recovered from it provided the deeply sampled blood TCRbeta repertoires that made up the dataset. A freely available public database, intended as a resource for researchers studying the immune response to SARS-CoV-2, is where the repertoires were released. Samples came from the ongoing ImmuneRACE study (first 160 participants) plus 1,254 subjects from 6 global collaborators. A de-identified subject ID, COVID-19 status, age in years and sex were almost always included in the sample metadata. HLA class I and class II types, where available, came from metadata supplied by the sample provider rather than from assay-based typing.

Paper-wide results and their limitations: Clinical and demographic metadata were provided uncurated, with the amount varying by source and participant.

TCRbeta CDR3 regions were amplified from genomic DNA using the immunoSEQ Assay, a bias-controlled multiplex PCR. From the authors' description of their analysis: The number of nucleated cells in each sample was estimated by amplification of reference gene primers within the assay. Sequence reads were collapsed and filtered to measure the absolute abundance of every unique TCRbeta CDR3 rearrangement. For each sample, productive Simpson clonality was calculated as the square root of Simpson's diversity index across productive rearrangements. Held by TCRdb, this immuneACCESS table contains in-frame sequences only and omits some clones. Under half of the omission traces to an unresolved V gene where checked; the cause of the rest is unknown. D and trimming were read from the DNA, whereas the V and J calls and clone size are those reported in that table. Counted in this sample were approximately 340,000 clones; roughly nine tenths of them appeared once. About 0.86% of the sample lies in the top ten.

There are 16 amino acids in the CDR3, from cysteine to phenylalanine inclusive. The entry retains the CDR3 DNA only, 48 bases that are in frame from base 1. V is cut back by 0 bases and J by 5 bases, with 8 bases in the junction unmatched. The CDR1 and CDR2 encoded by the germline V gene are SGHRS and YFSETQ. Participants in the prospective study were enrolled through a virtual design, were aged 18 to 89 years, and lived in fewer than 30 United States geographic areas. To assign participants to cohorts, the prospective study relied on clinical history that participants themselves reported in a screening survey and a study questionnaire. Exposed participants had been in contact, within 2 weeks of entering the study, with a person who had a PCR-confirmed or clinician-diagnosed case of COVID-19. Mobile phlebotomists in the prospective study collected whole blood, serum and a nasopharyngeal or oropharyngeal swab from every participant. Over a 2-month period, participants in the prospective study had the option of providing additional blood draws and questionnaires. Blood samples from the prospective study were shipped frozen or at room temperature prior to DNA extraction.

The sequence links TRBV5-1 to TRBJ2-5; the central 9 bases match TRBD2. The sequencing input was PBMCs or T cells enriched from blood (not recorded which). This sequence originates from a woman between 40 and 50 years old who had been exposed to COVID-19. The CDR3 region: CASSLAGSGGAETQYF. The DNA sequence reads TGCGCCAGCAGCTTGGCCGGTAGCGGGGGCGCGGAGACCCAGTACTTC.